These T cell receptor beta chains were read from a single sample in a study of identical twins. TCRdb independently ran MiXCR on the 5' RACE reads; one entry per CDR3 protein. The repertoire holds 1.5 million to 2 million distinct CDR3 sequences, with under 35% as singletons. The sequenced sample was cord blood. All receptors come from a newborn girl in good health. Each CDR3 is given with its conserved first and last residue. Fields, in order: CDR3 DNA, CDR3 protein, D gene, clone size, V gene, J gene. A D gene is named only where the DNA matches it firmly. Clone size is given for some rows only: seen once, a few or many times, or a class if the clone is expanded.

TGCGCCAGCAGCTTGACAACCTACGAGCAGTACTTC	CASSLTTYEQYF	-	many	TRBV5-1	TRBJ2-7
TGCAGTGCTCAGACTAGCGGGGCTCAAGAGACCCAGTACTTC	CSAQTSGAQETQYF	TRBD2	few	TRBV20-1	TRBJ2-5
TGCGCCAGCAGCGCGACAGGCAAATATGGCTACACCTTC	CASSATGKYGYTF	-	-	TRBV5-1	TRBJ1-2
TGCGCCAGCAGCCAAGATCTCTACCGGGAGGGCTACAATGAGCAGTTCTTC	CASSQDLYREGYNEQFF	TRBD2	few	TRBV4-1	TRBJ2-1
TGTGCCAGCAGCTTTTCGGGACAGGGTGGTGAAGCTTTCTTT	CASSFSGQGGEAFF	TRBD1	-	TRBV7-9	TRBJ1-1
TGTGCCAGCAGCCAAGGGGCGGGCAAAAACATTCAGTACTTC	CASSQGAGKNIQYF	-	-	TRBV3-1	TRBJ2-4
TGCAGTGCTCGACCGACAGGTCTTTCCTACGAGCAGTACTTC	CSARPTGLSYEQYF	-	few	TRBV20-1	TRBJ2-7
TGTGCCAGCAGTCCCGGGACAAATGAAAAACTGTTTTTT	CASSPGTNEKLFF	-	many	TRBV12-3/TRBV12-4	TRBJ1-4
TGTGCCAGCGCTACGGTCCCCCCGGAGACCCAGTACTTC	CASATVPPETQYF	-	-	TRBV28	TRBJ2-5
TGTGCCAGCAGGCCTACAGGGCTCGGCAATCAGCCCCAGCATTTT	CASRPTGLGNQPQHF	-	few	TRBV6-5	TRBJ1-5
TGCGCCAGCAGCGAGGGACAGGGGGTGGATACGCAGTATTTT	CASSEGQGVDTQYF	TRBD1	-	TRBV5-1	TRBJ2-3
TGTGCCAGCAGTTTCCCGGGGCGACTAGCGGACAATGAGCAGTTCTTC	CASSFPGRLADNEQFF	TRBD2	-	TRBV12-3/TRBV12-4	TRBJ2-1
TGTGCCAGCAGCCCGTTACTTACAGGGATAGATGAGCAGTACTTC	CASSPLLTGIDEQYF	-	-	TRBV5-4	TRBJ2-5
TGCAGTGCTAGAGGCCTAGCGGGAGGCAGCACAGATACGCAGTATTTT	CSARGLAGGSTDTQYF	TRBD2	-	TRBV20-1	TRBJ2-3
TGTGCCAGCAGGGGACAGCAAGCTAACTATGGCTACACCTTC	CASRGQQANYGYTF	TRBD1	-	TRBV6-6	TRBJ1-2
TGTGCCAGCAGTTTCGCGGGGAACCAAGAGACCCAGTACTTC	CASSFAGNQETQYF	-	many	TRBV27	TRBJ2-5
TGTGCCAGCAGTTACTTTGCGGGGCGGGTTCGTGATGAGCAGTACTTC	CASSYFAGRVRDEQYF	-	once	TRBV6-6	TRBJ2-7
TGCAGTGCTAGCCCGGGACTTACCTCCTTCGAGCAGTACTTC	CSASPGLTSFEQYF	-	-	TRBV20-1	TRBJ2-7
TGTGCCAGCAGTGATGTGGGGACTAATGAAGAACTGTTTTTT	CASSDVGTNEELFF	-	-	TRBV25-1	TRBJ1-4
TGTGCCAGCGGGCCTAGCGGGAGTCCACATACGCAGTATTTT	CASGPSGSPHTQYF	TRBD2	-	TRBV3-1	TRBJ2-3
TGCGCCAGCAGCCACTCCGGACGCCAGGTCGAAAAACTGTTTTTT	CASSHSGRQVEKLFF	-	few	TRBV4-1	TRBJ1-4
TGCGCCAGCAGTATGACAGGGTATAGCGATCAGCCCCAGCATTTT	CASSMTGYSDQPQHF	TRBD1	once	TRBV10-2	TRBJ1-5
TGTGCCAGCAGCGCCAGCGGGAGGGGCGCAGATACGCAGTATTTT	CASSASGRGADTQYF	TRBD2	-	TRBV6-6	TRBJ2-3
TGTGCCAGCAGTGAATCCCAAATTAGCGGGAGAGAGACCCAGTACTTC	CASSESQISGRETQYF	TRBD2	few	TRBV25-1	TRBJ2-5
TGTGCCAGCAGTTTAGATCCAGGGAACACTGAAGCTTTCTTT	CASSLDPGNTEAFF	-	many	TRBV5-1	TRBJ1-1
TGCAGTGCTTCCAGTCCGGTGGTGGGGACTAGCGGTAATGAGCAGTACTTC	CSASSPVVGTSGNEQYF	TRBD2	-	TRBV20-1	TRBJ2-7
TGTGCCAGCAGTTACTGGCCCTTTAGCGGGGAGACCACAGATACGCAGTATTTT	CASSYWPFSGETTDTQYF	TRBD2	-	TRBV6-5	TRBJ2-3
TGCAGCGTTGAGCGGACAGGGGGCTTGGGTGAGACCCAGTACTTC	CSVERTGGLGETQYF	TRBD1	-	TRBV29-1	TRBJ2-5
TGTGCCAGCGCCAGTAAGAGCTCCTACAATGAGCAGTTCTTC	CASASKSSYNEQFF	-	few	TRBV7-9	TRBJ2-1
TGTGCCAGCACCCAGGGGAGCACAGATACGCAGTATTTT	CASTQGSTDTQYF	-	many	TRBV27	TRBJ2-3
TGTGCCAGCAGCCCGACAGGGGGGGCTGAAAAACTGTTTTTT	CASSPTGGAEKLFF	TRBD1	few	TRBV28	TRBJ1-4
TGTGCCAGCAGCTTAAGGTCCGGGACAGGGGGCGGAGAGACCCAGTACTTC	CASSLRSGTGGGETQYF	TRBD1	few	TRBV7-8	TRBJ2-5